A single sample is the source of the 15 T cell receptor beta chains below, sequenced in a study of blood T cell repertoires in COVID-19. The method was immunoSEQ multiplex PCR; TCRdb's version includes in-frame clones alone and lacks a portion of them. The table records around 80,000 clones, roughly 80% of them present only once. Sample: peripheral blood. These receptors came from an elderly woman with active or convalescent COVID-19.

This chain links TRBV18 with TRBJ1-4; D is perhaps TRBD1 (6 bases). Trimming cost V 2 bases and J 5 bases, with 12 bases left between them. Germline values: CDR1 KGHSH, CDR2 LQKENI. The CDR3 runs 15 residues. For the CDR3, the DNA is TGTGCCAGCTCACCAGGGGGGGCTGGGAATGAAAAACTGTTTTTT. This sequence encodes CASSPGGAGNEKLFF.

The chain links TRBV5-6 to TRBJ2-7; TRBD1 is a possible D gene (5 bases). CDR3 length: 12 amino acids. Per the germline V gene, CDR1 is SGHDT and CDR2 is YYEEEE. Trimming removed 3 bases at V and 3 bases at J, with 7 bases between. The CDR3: CASSSTDYEQYF. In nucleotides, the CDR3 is TGTGCCAGCAGCTCGACAGACTACGAGCAGTACTTC. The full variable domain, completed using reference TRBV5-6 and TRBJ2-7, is DAGVTQSPTHLIKTRGQQVTLRCSPKSGHDTVSWYQQALGQGPQFIFQYYEEEERQRGNFPDRFSGHQFPNYSSELNVNALLLGDSALYLCASSSTDYEQYFGPGTRLTVT.

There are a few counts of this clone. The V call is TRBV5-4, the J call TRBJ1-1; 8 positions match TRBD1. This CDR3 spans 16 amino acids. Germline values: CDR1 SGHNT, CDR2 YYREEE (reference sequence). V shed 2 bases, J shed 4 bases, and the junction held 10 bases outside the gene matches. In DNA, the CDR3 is TGTGCCAGCAGCTTATTACCAGGGGGCGCGGGCACTGAAGCTTTCTTT. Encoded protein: CASSLLPGGAGTEAFF.

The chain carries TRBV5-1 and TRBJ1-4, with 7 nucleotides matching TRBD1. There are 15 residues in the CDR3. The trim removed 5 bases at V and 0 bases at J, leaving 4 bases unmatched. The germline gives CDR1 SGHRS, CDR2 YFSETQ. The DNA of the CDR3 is TGCGCCAGCAGTCCAACAGGGGCAACTAATGAAAAACTGTTTTTT. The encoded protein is CASSPTGATNEKLFF.

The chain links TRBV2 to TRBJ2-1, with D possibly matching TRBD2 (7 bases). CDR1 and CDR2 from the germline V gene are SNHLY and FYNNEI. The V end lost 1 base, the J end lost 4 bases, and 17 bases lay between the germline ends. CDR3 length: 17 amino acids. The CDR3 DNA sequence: TGTGCCAGCAGTGAAGATATTATGGGGGGGCTTTACAATGAGCAGTTCTTC. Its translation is CASSEDIMGGLYNEQFF.

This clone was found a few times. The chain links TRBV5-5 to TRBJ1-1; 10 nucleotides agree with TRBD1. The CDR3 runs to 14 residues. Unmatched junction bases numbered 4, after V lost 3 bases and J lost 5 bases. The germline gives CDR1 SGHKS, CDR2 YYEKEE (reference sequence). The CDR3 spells CASSSGQGPTEAFF. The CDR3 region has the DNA TGTGCCAGCAGCTCGGGACAGGGGCCGACTGAAGCTTTCTTT.

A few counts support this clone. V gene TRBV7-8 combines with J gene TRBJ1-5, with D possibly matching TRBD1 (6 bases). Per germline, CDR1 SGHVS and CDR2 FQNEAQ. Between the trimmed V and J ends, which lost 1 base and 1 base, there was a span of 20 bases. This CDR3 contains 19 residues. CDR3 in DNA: TGTGCCAGCAGCTTAGGCCTCCTCAGGGGAATGATGAGCAATCAGCCCCAGCATTTT. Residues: CASSLGLLRGMMSNQPQHF.

The DNA of the CDR3 is TGTGCCAGCTTAGGCAGGGTCGCGAACACCGGGGAGCTGTTTTTT. Its protein product is CASLGRVANTGELFF. The chain has TRBV7-2 and TRBJ2-2; D is possibly TRBD1 (5 bases). The CDR3 covers 15 residues. Trimming stripped 8 bases from V and 0 bases from J, with 13 bases between. Germline CDR1 is SGHTA and CDR2 is FQGNSA.

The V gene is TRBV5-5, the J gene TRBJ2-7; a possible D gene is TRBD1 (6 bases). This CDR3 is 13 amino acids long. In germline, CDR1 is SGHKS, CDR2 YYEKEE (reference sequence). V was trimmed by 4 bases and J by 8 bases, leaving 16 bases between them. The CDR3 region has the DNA TGTGCCAGCAGCCTTCAGGGGCAGGTCCAGCAGTACTTC. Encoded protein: CASSLQGQVQQYF. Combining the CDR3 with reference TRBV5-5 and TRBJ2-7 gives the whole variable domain DAGVTQSPTHLIKTRGQQVTLRCSPISGHKSVSWYQQVLGQGPQFIFQYYEKEERGRGNFPDRFSARQFPNYSSELNVNALLLGDSALYLCASSLQGQVQQYFGPGTRLTVT.

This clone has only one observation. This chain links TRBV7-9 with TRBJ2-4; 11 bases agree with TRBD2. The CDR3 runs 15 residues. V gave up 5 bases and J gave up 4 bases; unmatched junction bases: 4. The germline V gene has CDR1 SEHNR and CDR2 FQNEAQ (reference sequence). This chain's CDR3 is CASSPTSGGKNIQYF. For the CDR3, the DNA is TGTGCCAGCAGCCCCACTAGCGGGGGTAAAAACATTCAGTACTTC. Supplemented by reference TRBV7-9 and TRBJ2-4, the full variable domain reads DTGVSQNPRHKITKRGQNVTFRCDPISEHNRLYWYRQTLGQGPEFLTYFQNEAQLEKSRLLSDRFSAERPKGSFSTLEIQRTEQGDSAMYLCASSPTSGGKNIQYFGAGTRLSVL.

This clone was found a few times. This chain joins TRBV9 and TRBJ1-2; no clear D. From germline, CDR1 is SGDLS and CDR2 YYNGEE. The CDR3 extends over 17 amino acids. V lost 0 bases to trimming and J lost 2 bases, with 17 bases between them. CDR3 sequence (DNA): TGTGCCAGCAGCGTAGCCACTACTGGGAGGCCGAACTATGGCTACACCTTC. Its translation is CASSVATTGRPNYGYTF.

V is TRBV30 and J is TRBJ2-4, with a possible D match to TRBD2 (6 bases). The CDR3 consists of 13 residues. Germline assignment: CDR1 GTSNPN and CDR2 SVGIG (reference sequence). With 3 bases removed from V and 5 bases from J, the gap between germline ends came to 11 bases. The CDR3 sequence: CAWRRAGQNIQYF. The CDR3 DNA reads TGTGCCTGGAGACGGGCGGGACAAAACATTCAGTACTTC.

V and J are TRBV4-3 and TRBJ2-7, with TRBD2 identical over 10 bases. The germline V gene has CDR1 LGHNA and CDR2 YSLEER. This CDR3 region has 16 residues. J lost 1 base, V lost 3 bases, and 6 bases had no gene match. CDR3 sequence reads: CASSQSLAGASYEQYF. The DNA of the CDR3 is TGCGCCAGCAGCCAGTCCCTAGCGGGGGCGTCCTACGAGCAGTACTTC.

CDR3 DNA: TGCAGCGACCTCAGGGGGCAGGAGACCCAGTACTTC. Amino acids: CSDLRGQETQYF. The chain is built from TRBV29-1 and TRBJ2-5, with 8 bases matching TRBD1. Germline CDR1 is SQVTM and CDR2 is ANQGSEA. The CDR3 runs 12 residues. The trim removed 7 bases at V and 5 bases at J, leaving 6 bases unmatched.

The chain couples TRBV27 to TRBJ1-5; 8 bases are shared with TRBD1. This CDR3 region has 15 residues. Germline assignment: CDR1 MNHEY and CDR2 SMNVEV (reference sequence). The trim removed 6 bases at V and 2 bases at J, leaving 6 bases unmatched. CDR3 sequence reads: CASRNGQGGNQPQHF. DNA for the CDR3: TGTGCCAGCAGGAACGGACAGGGTGGCAATCAGCCCCAGCATTTT.